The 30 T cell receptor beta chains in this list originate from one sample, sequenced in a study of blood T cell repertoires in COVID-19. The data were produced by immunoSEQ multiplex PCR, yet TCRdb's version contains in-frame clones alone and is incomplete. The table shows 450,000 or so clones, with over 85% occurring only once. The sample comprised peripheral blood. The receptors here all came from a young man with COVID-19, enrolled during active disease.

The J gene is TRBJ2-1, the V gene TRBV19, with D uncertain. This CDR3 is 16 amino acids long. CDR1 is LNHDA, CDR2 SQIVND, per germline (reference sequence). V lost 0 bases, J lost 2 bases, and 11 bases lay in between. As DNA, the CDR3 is TGTGCCAGTAGTATAGATCTAATTCAGGCCTACAATGAGCAGTTCTTC. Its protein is CASSIDLIQAYNEQFF.

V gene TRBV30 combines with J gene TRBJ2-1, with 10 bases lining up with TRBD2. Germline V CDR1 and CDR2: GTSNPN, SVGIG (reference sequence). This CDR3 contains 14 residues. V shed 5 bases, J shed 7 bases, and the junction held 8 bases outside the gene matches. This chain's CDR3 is CAWQGLAEINEQFF. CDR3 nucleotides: TGTGCCTGGCAAGGACTAGCGGAGATTAATGAGCAGTTCTTC. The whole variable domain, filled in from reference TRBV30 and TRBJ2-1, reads SQTIHQWPATLVQPVGSPLSLECTVEGTSNPNLYWYRQAAGRGLQLLFYSVGIGQISSEVPQNLSASRPQDRQFILSSKKLLLSDSGFYLCAWQGLAEINEQFFGPGTRLTVL.

CDR3 region: CASSAQGGSNQPQHF. The CDR3 region has the DNA TGTGCCAGCAGTGCCCAGGGAGGGAGCAATCAGCCCCAGCATTTT. The gene calls are TRBV25-1 and TRBJ1-5; maybe TRBD1 (5 bases). This CDR3 is built from 15 residues. Trimming took off 4 bases at V and 1 base at J, with 11 bases between the two ends. In germline, CDR1 is MGHDK, CDR2 SYGVNS.

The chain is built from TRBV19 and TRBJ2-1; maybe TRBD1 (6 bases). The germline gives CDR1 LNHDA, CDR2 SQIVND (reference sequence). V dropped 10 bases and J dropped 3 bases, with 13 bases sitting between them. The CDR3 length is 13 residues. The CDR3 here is CATSTGLYNEQFF. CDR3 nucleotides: TGTGCCACCTCCACAGGGCTCTACAATGAGCAGTTCTTC.

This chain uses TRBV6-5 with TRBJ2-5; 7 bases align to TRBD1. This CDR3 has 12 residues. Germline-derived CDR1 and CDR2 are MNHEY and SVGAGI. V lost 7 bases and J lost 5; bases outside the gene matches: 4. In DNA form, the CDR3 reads TGTGCCAGCACAGACAGGGTTGAGACCCAGTACTTC. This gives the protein CASTDRVETQYF.

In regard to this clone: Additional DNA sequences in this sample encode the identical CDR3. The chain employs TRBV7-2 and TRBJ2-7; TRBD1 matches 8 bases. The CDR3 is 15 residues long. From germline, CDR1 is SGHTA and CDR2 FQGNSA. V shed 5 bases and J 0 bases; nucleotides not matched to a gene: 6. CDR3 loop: CASSLGTGSSYEQYF. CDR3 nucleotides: TGTGCCAGCAGCCTAGGGACAGGCAGCTCCTACGAGCAGTACTTC.

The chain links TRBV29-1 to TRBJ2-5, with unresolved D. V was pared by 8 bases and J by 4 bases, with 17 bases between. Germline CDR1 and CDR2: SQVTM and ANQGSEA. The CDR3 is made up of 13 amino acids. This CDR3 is CSYTESRGETQYF. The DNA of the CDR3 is TGCAGCTATACCGAGTCACGAGGAGAGACCCAGTACTTC.

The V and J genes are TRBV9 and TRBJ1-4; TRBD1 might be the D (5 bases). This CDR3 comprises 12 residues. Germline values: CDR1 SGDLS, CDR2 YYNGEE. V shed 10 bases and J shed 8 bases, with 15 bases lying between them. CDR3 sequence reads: CAPCRGGEKLFF. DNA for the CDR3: TGTGCCCCTTGTAGGGGTGGGGAAAAACTGTTTTTT.

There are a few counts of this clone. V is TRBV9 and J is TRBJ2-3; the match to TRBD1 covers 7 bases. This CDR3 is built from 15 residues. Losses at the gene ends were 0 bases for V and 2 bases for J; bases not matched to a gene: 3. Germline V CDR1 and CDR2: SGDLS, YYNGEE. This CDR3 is CASSVVGTDTDTQYF. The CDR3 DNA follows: TGTGCCAGCAGCGTAGTAGGGACAGACACAGATACGCAGTATTTT.

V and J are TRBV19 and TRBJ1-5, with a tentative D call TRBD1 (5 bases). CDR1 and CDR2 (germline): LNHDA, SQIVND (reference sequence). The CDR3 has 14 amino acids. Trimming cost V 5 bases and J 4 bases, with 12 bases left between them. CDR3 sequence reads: CASSFRGVNQPQHF. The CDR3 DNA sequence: TGTGCCAGTAGTTTTCGGGGGGTTAATCAGCCCCAGCATTTT. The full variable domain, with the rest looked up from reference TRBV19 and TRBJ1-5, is DGGITQSPKYLFRKEGQNVTLSCEQNLNHDAMYWYRQDPGQGLRLIYYSQIVNDFQKGDIAEGYSVSREKKESFPLTVTSAQKNPTAFYLCASSFRGVNQPQHFGDGTRLSIL.

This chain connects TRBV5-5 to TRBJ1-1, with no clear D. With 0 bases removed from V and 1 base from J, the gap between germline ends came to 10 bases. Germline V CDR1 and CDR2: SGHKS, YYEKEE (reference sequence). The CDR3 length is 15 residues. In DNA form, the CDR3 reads TGTGCCAGCAGCTTGGTGGCGGGCTCGAACACTGAAGCTTTCTTT. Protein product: CASSLVAGSNTEAFF.

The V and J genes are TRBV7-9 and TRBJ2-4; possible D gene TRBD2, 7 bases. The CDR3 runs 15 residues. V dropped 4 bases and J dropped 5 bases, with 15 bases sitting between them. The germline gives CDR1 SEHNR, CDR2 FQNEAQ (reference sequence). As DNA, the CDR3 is TGTGCCAGCAGCTCCCAGTGGGGGGGGCAAAACATTCAGTACTTC. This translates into CASSSQWGGQNIQYF.

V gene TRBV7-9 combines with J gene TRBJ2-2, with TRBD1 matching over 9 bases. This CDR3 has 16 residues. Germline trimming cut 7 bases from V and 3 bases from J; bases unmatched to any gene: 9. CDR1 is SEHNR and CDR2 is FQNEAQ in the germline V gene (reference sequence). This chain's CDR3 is CASTPLGTGYTGELFF. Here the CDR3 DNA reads TGTGCCAGCACCCCGTTAGGGACAGGGTACACCGGGGAGCTGTTTTTT.

The CDR3, as DNA: TGTGCCAGTCCGGGACAGGGATCCTACGAGCAGTACTTC. Translating gives CASPGQGSYEQYF. The V gene is TRBV2, the J gene TRBJ2-7, with 9 bases fitting TRBD1. The CDR3 is made up of 13 amino acids. The germline gives CDR1 SNHLY, CDR2 FYNNEI. With 9 bases clipped from V and 1 base from J, the junction kept 4 bases outside the gene matches.

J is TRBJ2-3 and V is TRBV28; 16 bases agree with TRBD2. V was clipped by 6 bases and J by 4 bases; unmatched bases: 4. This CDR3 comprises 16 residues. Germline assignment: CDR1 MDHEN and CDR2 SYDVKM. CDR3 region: CASRRGTSGGADTQYF. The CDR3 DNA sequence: TGTGCCAGCAGACGCGGGACTAGCGGGGGGGCAGATACGCAGTATTTT.

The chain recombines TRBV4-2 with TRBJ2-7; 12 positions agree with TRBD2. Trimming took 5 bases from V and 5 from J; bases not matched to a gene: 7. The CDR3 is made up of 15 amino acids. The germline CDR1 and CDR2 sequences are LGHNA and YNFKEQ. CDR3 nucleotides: TGTGCCAGCAGCGCCGAACTAGCGGGAGGCCACGAGCAGTACTTC. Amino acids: CASSAELAGGHEQYF.

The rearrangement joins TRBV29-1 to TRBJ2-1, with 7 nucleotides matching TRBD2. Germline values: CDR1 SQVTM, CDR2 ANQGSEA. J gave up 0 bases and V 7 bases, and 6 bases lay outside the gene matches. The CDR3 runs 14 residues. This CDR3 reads CSELGGSSYNEQFF. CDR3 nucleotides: TGCAGCGAGCTAGGCGGGAGCTCCTACAATGAGCAGTTCTTC.

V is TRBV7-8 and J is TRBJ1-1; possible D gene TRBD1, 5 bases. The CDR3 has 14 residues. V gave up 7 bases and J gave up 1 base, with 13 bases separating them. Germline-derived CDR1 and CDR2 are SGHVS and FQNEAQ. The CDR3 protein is CASNRDSPNTEAFF. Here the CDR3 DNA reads TGTGCCAGCAACAGAGACAGCCCGAACACTGAAGCTTTCTTT.

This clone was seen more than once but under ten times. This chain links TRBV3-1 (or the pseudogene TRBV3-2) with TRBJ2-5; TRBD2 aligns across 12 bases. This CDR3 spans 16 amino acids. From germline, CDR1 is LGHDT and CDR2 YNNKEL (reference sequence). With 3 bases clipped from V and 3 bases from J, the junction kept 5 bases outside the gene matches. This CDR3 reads CASSHSRTSGEETQYF. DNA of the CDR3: TGTGCCAGCAGCCACTCCCGGACTAGCGGGGAAGAGACCCAGTACTTC.

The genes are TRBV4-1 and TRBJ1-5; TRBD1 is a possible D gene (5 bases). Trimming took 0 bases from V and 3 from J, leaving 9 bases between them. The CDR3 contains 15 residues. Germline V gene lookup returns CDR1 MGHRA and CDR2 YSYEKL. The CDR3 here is CASSQEGQANQPQHF. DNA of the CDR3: TGCGCCAGCAGCCAAGAGGGGCAGGCCAATCAGCCCCAGCATTTT.

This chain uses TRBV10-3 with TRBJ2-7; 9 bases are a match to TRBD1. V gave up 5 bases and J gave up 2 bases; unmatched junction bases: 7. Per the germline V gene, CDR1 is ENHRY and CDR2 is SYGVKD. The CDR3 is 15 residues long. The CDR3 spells CAISPQTGGAYEQYF. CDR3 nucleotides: TGTGCCATCAGTCCCCAGACAGGGGGGGCCTACGAGCAGTACTTC.

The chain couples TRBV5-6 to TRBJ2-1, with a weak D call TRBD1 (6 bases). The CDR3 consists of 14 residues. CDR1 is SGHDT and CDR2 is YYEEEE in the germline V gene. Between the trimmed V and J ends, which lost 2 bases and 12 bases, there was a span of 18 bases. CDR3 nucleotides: TGTGCCAGCAGCTTCGTCGGTGGGGGCCTCGGGCAGTTCTTC. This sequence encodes CASSFVGGGLGQFF.

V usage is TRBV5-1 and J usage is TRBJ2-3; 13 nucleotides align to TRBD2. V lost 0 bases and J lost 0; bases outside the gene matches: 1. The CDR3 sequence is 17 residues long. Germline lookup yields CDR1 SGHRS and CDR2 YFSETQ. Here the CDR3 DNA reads TGCGCCAGCAGCTTGGAGGGACTAGCGGGGAGCACAGATACGCAGTATTTT. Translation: CASSLEGLAGSTDTQYF.

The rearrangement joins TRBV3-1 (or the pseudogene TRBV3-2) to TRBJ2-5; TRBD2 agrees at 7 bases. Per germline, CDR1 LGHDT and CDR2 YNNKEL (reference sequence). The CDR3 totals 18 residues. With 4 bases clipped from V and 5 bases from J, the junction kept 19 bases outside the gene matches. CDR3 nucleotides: TGTGCCAGCAGCCCTGGCGTTGGAGCGGGACCCTCGGGGGAGACCCAGTACTTC. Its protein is CASSPGVGAGPSGETQYF.

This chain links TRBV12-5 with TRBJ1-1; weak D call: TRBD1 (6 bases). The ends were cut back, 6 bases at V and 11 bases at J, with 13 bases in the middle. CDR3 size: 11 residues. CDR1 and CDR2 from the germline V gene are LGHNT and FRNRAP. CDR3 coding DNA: TGTGCTAGTGGGGCCGCAGGGGTTGCTTTCTTT. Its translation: CASGAAGVAFF.

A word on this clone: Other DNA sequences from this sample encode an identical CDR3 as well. The DNA of the CDR3 is TGTGCCAGCAGTTACGGGCAGGGGCACTATGGCTACACCTTC. As protein: CASSYGQGHYGYTF. The V call is TRBV6-5, the J call TRBJ1-2, with a tentative D call TRBD1 (6 bases). Germline V gene data show CDR1 as MNHEY and CDR2 as SVGAGI. This CDR3 contains 14 residues. V was cut by 2 bases and J by 3 bases, with 10 bases left in between.

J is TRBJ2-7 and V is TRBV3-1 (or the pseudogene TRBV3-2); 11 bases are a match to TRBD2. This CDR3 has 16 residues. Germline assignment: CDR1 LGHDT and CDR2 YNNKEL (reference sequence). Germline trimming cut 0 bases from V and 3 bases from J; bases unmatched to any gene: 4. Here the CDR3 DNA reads TGTGCCAGCAGCCAAGATTTTCTAGCGGGAGGCTACGAGCAGTACTTC. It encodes CASSQDFLAGGYEQYF.

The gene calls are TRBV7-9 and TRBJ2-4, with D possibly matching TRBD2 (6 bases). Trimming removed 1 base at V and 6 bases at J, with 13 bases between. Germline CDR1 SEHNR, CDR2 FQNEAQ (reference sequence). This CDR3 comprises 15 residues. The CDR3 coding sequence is TGTGCCAGCAGCTTAGGACTAGACCCCTTAAACATTCAGTACTTC. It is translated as CASSLGLDPLNIQYF.

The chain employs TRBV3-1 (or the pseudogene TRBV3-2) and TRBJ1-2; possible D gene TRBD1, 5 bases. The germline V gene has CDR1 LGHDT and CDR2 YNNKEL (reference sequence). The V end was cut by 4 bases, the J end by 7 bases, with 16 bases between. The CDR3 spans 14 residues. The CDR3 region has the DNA TGTGCCAGCAGCCCTACGGCGGGGGTGGTTGGCTACACCTTC. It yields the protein CASSPTAGVVGYTF.

The CDR3 bases are TGCAGCGTTCCCGAAGGGACAGGTCATCATGAGCAGTTCTTC. This translates into CSVPEGTGHHEQFF. The rearrangement uses TRBV29-1 and TRBJ2-1; 8 bases agree with TRBD1. The CDR3 covers 14 residues. Unmatched junction bases numbered 11, after V lost 5 bases and J lost 8 bases. CDR1 and CDR2 (germline): SQVTM, ANQGSEA.